What follows are 10 T cell receptor beta chains derived from one specimen sequenced in a study of CD8+ T cells in alopecia areata. Investigators isolated RNA and reverse transcribed it into cDNA to act as the sequencing template. Produced via immunoSEQ multiplex PCR; TCRdb's table is partial and in-frame only. The repertoire consists of about 210,000 clones, with about 64% occurring once and the leading ten covering roughly 4.2%. Treatment: oral pan-JAK inhibitor, 5-10 mg twice daily. The sequencing used CD4+ T cells sorted from blood, collected at week 4, from a patient treated with tofacitinib. These TCRs come from a human donor with alopecia areata.

The chain combines TRBV5-6 with TRBJ2-1, with TRBD1 as a possible D gene (5 bases). CDR1 and CDR2 from the germline V gene are SGHDT and YYEEEE. The CDR3 consists of 14 residues. Trimming took 2 bases from V and 6 from J, leaving 12 bases between them. The CDR3 nucleotides are TGTGCCAGCAGCTTAGGGGTGTCGGCCAATGAGCAGTTCTTC. Protein product: CASSLGVSANEQFF.

The chain joins TRBV4-2 to TRBJ2-5; the D is unclear. Trimming removed 1 base from V and 5 bases from J, with 17 bases in between. The germline V gene has CDR1 LGHNA and CDR2 YNFKEQ. This CDR3 comprises 16 residues. CDR3 amino acids: CASSQAPLGNGETQYF. The CDR3 coding sequence is TGTGCCAGCAGCCAAGCCCCTCTAGGGAACGGGGAGACCCAGTACTTC.

Concerning this clone itself: The DNA is omitted, as the CDR3 cannot be located on it reliably, and the CDR3 follows TCRdb's listing. The chain carries TRBV29-1 and TRBJ2-7; no check of the table's D call, TRBD2, against the DNA was made. The CDR3 spans 11 amino acids, including both terminal residues. CDR1 is SQVTM and CDR2 is ANQGSEA in the germline V gene. CDR3 amino acids: CSVASGNGRSF.

This clone was observed once. The chain couples TRBV2 to TRBJ1-2, with D maybe TRBD1 (5 bases). The CDR3 is made up of 15 amino acids. V lost 2 bases and J lost 2, with 12 bases in between. Germline CDR1 and CDR2: SNHLY and FYNNEI. The CDR3 reads CASSEFGGINYGYTF. CDR3 DNA: TGTGCCAGCAGTGAATTCGGGGGGATAAACTATGGCTACACCTTC.

The chain couples TRBV2 to TRBJ2-5; TRBD2 matches 8 bases. The junction had 1 base not matched to a gene; V was cut back by 7 bases and J by 3 bases. The germline CDR1 and CDR2 sequences are SNHLY and FYNNEI. The CDR3 has 12 amino acids. The CDR3 here is CASTGLEETQYF. The CDR3 DNA follows: TGTGCCAGCACGGGACTAGAAGAGACCCAGTACTTC.

As regards this clone: The junction departs from germline at one end; a sequencing error may be responsible. The genes are TRBV4-3 and TRBJ1-6; D might be TRBD1 (5 bases). This CDR3 has 16 residues. Germline lookup yields CDR1 LGHNA and CDR2 YSLEER. CDR3 residues: CASSQGSGIYNSPLHF. The CDR3 bases are TGCGCCAGCAGTCAAGGTTCAGGGATTTATAATTCACCCCTCCACTTT.

This chain connects TRBV7-2 to TRBJ2-7; a possible D gene is TRBD2 (5 bases). The CDR3 is made up of 14 amino acids. Deletions cut 1 base from V and 6 bases from J, with 13 bases between. Germline CDR1 is SGHTA and CDR2 is FQGNSA. The CDR3 loop is CASSLGGLHPEQYF. The CDR3 DNA sequence: TGTGCCAGCAGCTTAGGCGGACTTCACCCCGAGCAGTACTTC.

As regards this clone: The sample carries other DNA sequences with the same CDR3. The rearrangement links TRBV4-1 to TRBJ2-3, with D unclear. V gave up 1 base and J gave up 4 bases, with 6 bases separating them. CDR1 and CDR2 from the germline V gene are MGHRA and YSYEKL. CDR3 length: 13 residues. The CDR3 sequence: CASSQATADTQYF. The CDR3 coding sequence is TGCGCCAGCAGCCAAGCGACCGCAGATACGCAGTATTTT.

The CDR3: CSEGLSSSDTQYF. The CDR3 DNA follows: TGCAGCGAAGGTCTTTCTAGTTCAGATACGCAGTATTTT. V gene TRBV29-1 combines with J gene TRBJ2-3, with unresolved D. CDR1 and CDR2 from the germline V gene are SQVTM and ANQGSEA. This CDR3 has 13 amino acids. V lost 7 bases, J lost 4 bases, and 15 bases lay in between.

This clone was observed a handful of times. The chain joins TRBV9 to TRBJ2-7; the D gene is possibly TRBD2 (6 bases). Germline V gene lookup returns CDR1 SGDLS and CDR2 YYNGEE. The CDR3 extends over 14 amino acids. Trimming stripped 4 bases from V and 0 bases from J, with 11 bases between. For the CDR3, the DNA is TGTGCCAGCAGCTCCGGGACTTACTCCTACGAGCAGTACTTC. Encoded protein: CASSSGTYSYEQYF.